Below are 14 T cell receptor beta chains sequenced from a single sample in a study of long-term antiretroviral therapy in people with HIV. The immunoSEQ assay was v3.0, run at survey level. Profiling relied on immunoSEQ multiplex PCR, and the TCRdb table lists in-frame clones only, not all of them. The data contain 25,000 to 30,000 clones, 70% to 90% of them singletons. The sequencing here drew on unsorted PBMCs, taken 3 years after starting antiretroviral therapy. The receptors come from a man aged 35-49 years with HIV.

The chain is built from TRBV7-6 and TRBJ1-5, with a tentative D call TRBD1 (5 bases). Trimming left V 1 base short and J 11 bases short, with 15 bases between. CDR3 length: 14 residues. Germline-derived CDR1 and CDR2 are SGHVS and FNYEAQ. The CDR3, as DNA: TGTGCCAGCAGCTTAGAGAGGGGAGGGTGGGCCCAGCATTTT. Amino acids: CASSLERGGWAQHF.

The CDR3 loop is CASSPRDYDNEQFF. The CDR3, as DNA: TGTGCCAGCAGCCCCCGGGACTACGACAATGAGCAGTTCTTC. The chain carries TRBV7-9 and TRBJ2-1; 7 bases fit TRBD2. This CDR3 region has 14 residues. The V gene's germline CDR1 is SEHNR and CDR2 FQNEAQ (reference sequence). V was pared by 5 bases and J by 5 bases, with 6 bases of the junction left unmatched.

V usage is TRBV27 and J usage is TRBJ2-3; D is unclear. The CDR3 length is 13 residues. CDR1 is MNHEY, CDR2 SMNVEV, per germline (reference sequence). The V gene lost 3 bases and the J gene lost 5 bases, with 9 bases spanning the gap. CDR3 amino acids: CASSFPPVDTQYF. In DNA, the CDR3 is TGTGCCAGCAGTTTCCCCCCGGTAGATACGCAGTATTTT.

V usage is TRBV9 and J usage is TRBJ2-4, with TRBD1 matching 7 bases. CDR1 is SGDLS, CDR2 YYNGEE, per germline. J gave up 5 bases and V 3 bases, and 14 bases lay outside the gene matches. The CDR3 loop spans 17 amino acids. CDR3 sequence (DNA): TGTGCCAGCAGCGCCCAGGCCGGTCCGGGACAGCAAAACATTCAGTACTTC. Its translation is CASSAQAGPGQQNIQYF. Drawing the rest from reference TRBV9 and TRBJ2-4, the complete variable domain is DSGVTQTPKHLITATGQRVTLRCSPRSGDLSVYWYQQSLDQGLQFLIQYYNGEERAKGNILERFSAQQFPDLHSELNLSSLELGDSALYFCASSAQAGPGQQNIQYFGAGTRLSVL.

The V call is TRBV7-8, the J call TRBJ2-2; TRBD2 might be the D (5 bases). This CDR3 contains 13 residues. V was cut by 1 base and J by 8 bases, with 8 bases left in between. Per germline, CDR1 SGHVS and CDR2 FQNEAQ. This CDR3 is CASSLVGGGELFF. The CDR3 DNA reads TGTGCCAGCAGCTTAGTGGGCGGGGGGGAGCTGTTTTTT.

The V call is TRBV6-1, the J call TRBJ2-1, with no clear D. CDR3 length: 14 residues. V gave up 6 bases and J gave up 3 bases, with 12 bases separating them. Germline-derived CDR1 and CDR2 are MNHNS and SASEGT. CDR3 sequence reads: CASRAVDFYNEQFF. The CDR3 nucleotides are TGTGCCAGCAGGGCGGTGGATTTCTACAATGAGCAGTTCTTC.

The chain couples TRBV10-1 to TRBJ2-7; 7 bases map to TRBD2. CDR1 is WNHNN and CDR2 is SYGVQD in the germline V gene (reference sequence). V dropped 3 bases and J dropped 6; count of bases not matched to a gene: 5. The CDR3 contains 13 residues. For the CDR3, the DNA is TGCGCCAGCAGTGAATTGTCGGGGGGCGAGCAGTACTTC. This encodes CASSELSGGEQYF.

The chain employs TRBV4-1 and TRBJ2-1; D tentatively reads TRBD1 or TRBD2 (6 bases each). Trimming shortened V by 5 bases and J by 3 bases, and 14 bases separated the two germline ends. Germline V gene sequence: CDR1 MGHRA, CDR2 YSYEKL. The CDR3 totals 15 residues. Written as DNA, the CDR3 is TGCGCCAGCAGCGGGTCGGGGGCCTTCTACAATGAGCAGTTCTTC. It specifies CASSGSGAFYNEQFF.

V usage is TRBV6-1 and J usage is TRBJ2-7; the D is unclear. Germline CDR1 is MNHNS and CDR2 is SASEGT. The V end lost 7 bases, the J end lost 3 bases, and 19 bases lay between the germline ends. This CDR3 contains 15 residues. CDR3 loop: CASTLTPKGSYEQYF. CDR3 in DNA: TGTGCCAGCACCTTGACACCAAAGGGTAGCTACGAGCAGTACTTC.

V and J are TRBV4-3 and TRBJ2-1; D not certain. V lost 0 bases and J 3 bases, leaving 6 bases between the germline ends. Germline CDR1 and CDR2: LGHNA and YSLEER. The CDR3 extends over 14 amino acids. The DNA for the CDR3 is TGCGCCAGCAGCCAAGATAGTAGCTACAATGAGCAGTTCTTC. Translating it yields CASSQDSSYNEQFF.

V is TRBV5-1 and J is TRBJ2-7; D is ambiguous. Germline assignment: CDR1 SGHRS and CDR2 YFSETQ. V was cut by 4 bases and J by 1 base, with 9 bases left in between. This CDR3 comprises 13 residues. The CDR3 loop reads CASSQRPSYEQYF. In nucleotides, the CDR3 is TGCGCCAGCAGCCAAAGGCCGTCCTACGAGCAGTACTTC.

The CDR3 here is CASSYGGMRQPQHF. CDR3 sequence (DNA): TGTGCCAGCAGTTATGGGGGGATGAGACAGCCCCAGCATTTT. The V gene is TRBV6-6, the J gene TRBJ1-5, with a possible D match to TRBD1 (5 bases). CDR3 length equals 14 residues. From germline, CDR1 is MNHNY and CDR2 SVGAGI (reference sequence). Deletions cut 3 bases from V and 7 bases from J, with 13 bases between.

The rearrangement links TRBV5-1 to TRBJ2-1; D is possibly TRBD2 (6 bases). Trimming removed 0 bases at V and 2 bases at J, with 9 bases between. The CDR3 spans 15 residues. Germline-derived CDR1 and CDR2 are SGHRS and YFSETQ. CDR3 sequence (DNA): TGCGCCAGCAGCTTGGACCTAGCGACCTACAATGAGCAGTTCTTC. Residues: CASSLDLATYNEQFF.

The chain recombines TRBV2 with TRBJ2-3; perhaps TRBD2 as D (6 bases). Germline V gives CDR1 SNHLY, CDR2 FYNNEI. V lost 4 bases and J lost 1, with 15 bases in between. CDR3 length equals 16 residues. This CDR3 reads CASSGETRTRTDTQYF. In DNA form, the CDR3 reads TGTGCCAGCAGTGGAGAGACTAGGACCCGCACAGATACGCAGTATTTT.